In this sample, the clone carrying this T cell receptor (beta chain) turned up once. Original methodology: Cell counts per sample came from amplifying reference gene primers. Using immunoSEQ multiplex PCR, the repertoire was profiled, and TCRdb retains in-frame clones only, with some absent. The V and J calls and clone size were taken over from that table, and D and trimming were inferred from the DNA. The table shows about 390,000 clones, with about 86% occurring only once. This record comes from a study of blood T cell repertoires in COVID-19. Looking at the study overall: The United States, Italy and Spain were the sources of the acute and convalescent COVID-19 samples. The cDNA or gDNA used as material had been derived from T cells, B-cell-depleted T cells, or PBMCs.

The CDR3 loop spans 15 amino acids. J gave up 6 bases and V 1 base, and 3 bases lay outside the gene matches. Looked up from germline, CDR1 is SEHNR and CDR2 is FQNEAQ (reference sequence). This TCR was sampled from a woman between 50 and 59 years old who had recovered from COVID-19. The chain carries TRBV7-9 and TRBJ2-1; 10 nucleotides align to TRBD2. The source material was PBMCs or T cells enriched from blood (not recorded which). The CDR3 spells CASSLVSGGANEQFF. CDR3 coding DNA: TGTGCCAGCAGCTTAGTGAGCGGGGGGGCCAATGAGCAGTTCTTC.